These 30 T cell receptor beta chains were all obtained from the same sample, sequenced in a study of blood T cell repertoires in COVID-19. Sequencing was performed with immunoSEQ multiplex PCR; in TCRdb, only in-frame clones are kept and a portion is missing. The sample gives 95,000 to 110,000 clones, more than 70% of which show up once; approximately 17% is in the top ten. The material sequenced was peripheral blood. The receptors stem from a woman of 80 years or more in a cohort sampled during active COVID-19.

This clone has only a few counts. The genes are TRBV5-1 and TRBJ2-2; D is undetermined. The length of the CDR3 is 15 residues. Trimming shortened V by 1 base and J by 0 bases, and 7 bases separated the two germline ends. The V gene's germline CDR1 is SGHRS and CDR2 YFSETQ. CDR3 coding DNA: TGCGCCAGCAGCTTGACTCTAACGAACACCGGGGAGCTGTTTTTT. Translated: CASSLTLTNTGELFF.

Here the CDR3 reads CASSLSRAGGRETQYF. The DNA of the CDR3 is TGTGCCAGCAGTTTATCCCGAGCGGGAGGGCGAGAGACCCAGTACTTC. This chain links TRBV28 with TRBJ2-5; 10 bases match TRBD2. CDR1 is MDHEN and CDR2 is SYDVKM in the germline V gene. The ends lost 1 base at V and 4 bases at J; junction bases unmatched: 6. There are 16 residues in the CDR3.

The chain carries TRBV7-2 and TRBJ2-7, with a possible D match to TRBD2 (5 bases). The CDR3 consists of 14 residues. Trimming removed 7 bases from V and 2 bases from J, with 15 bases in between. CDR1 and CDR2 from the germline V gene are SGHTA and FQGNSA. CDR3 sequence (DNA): TGTGCCAGCACCCTAGGAGGAGCCCCCTACGAGCAGTACTTC. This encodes CASTLGGAPYEQYF.

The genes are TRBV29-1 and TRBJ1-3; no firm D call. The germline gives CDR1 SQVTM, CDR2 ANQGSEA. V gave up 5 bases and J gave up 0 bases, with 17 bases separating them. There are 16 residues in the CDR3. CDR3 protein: CSVSSGSFSSGNTIYF. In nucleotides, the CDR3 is TGCAGCGTTTCATCGGGTTCTTTCTCCTCTGGAAACACCATATATTTT.

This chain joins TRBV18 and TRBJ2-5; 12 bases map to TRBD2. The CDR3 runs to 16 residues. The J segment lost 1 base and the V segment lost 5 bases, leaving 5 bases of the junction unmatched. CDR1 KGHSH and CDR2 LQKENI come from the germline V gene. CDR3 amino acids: CASSSLLAGGQETQYF. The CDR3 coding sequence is TGTGCCAGCTCATCACTACTAGCGGGGGGCCAAGAGACCCAGTACTTC.

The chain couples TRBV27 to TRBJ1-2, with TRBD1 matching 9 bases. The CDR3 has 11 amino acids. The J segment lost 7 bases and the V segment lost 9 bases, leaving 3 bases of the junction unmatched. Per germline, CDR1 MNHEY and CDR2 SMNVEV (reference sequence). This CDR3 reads CARQGAGGYTF. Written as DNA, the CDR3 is TGTGCCAGACAGGGGGCGGGTGGCTACACCTTC.

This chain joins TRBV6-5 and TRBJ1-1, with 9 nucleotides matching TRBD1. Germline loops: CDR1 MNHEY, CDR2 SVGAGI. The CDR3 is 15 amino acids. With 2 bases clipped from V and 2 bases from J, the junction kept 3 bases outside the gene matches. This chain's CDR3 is CASSYQDRGNTEAFF. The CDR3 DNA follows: TGTGCCAGCAGTTACCAGGACAGGGGTAACACTGAAGCTTTCTTT.

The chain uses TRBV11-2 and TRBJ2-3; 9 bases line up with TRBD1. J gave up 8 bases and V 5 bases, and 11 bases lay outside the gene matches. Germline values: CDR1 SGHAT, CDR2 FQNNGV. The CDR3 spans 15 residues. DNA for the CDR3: TGTGCCAGCAGCCCAGCGACAGGGGGGACAAGTACGCAGTATTTT. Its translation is CASSPATGGTSTQYF.

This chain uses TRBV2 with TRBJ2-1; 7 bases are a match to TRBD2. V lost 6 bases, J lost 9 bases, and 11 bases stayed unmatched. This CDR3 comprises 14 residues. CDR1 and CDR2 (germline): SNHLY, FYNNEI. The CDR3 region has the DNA TGTGCCAGCAGCGTCTTAGAGCGGGGAGGTGAGCAGTTCTTC. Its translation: CASSVLERGGEQFF.

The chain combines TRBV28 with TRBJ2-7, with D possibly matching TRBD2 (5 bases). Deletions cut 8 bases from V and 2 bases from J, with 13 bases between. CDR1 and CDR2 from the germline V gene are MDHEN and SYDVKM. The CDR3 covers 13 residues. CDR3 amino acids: CASYTGRPYEQYF. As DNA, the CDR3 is TGTGCCAGCTACACGGGAAGACCCTACGAGCAGTACTTC.

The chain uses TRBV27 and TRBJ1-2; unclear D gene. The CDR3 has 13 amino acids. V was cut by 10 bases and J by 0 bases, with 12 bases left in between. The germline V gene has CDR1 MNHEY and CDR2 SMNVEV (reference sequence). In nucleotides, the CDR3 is TGTGCCATAAGGGCGGGTACTAACTATGGCTACACCTTC. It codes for CAIRAGTNYGYTF.

The CDR3 loop reads CASSLTAYNEQFF. The CDR3 coding sequence is TGTGCCAGCAGCTTGACAGCCTACAATGAGCAGTTCTTC. This chain uses TRBV5-8 with TRBJ2-1; D is unresolved. Germline CDR1 is SGHTS and CDR2 is YDEGEE. V lost 1 base and J 2 bases, leaving 4 bases between the germline ends. The CDR3 consists of 13 residues.

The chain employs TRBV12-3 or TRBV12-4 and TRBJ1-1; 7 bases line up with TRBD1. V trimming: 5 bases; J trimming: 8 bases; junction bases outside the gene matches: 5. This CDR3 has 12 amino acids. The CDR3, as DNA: TGTGCCAGCAGTCGGGACAGCTCGGAAGCTTTCTTT. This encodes CASSRDSSEAFF.

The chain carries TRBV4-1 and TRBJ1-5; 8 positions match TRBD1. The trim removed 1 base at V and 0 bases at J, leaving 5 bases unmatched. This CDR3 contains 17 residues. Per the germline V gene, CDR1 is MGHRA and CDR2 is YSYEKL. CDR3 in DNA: TGCGCCAGCAGCCAAGGGACAGGGAGCTATAGCAATCAGCCCCAGCATTTT. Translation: CASSQGTGSYSNQPQHF.

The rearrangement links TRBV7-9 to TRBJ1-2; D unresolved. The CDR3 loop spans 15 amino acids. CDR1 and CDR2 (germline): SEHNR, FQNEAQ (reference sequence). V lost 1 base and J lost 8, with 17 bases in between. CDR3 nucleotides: TGTGCCAGCAGCTTAGGAATAGACTCCTTAGCCGGCTACACCTTC. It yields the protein CASSLGIDSLAGYTF.

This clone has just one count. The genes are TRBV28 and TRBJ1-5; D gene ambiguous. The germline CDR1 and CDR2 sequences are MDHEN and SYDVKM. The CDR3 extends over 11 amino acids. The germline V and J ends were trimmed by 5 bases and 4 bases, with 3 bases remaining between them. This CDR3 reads CASSRNQPQHF. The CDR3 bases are TGTGCCAGCAGTCGGAATCAGCCCCAGCATTTT.

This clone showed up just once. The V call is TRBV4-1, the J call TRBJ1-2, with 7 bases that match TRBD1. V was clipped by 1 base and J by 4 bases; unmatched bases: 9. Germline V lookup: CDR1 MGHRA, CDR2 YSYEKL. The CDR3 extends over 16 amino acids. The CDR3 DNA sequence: TGCGCCAGCAGCCAAGGTGGGACAGCCAAGGGCTATGGCTACACCTTC. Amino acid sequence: CASSQGGTAKGYGYTF.

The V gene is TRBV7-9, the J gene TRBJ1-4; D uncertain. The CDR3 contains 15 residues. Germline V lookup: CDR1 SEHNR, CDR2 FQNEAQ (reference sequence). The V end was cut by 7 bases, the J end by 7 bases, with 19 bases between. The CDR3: CASTQTQAGLEKLFF. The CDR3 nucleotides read TGTGCCAGCACCCAAACGCAGGCAGGTCTTGAAAAACTGTTTTTT.

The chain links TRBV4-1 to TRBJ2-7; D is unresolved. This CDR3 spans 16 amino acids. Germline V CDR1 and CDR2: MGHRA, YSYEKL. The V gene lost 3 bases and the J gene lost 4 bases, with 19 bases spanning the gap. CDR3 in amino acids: CASSQSMPGITYEQYF. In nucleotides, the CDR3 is TGCGCCAGCAGCCAGTCTATGCCGGGTATCACATACGAGCAGTACTTC.

The CDR3 DNA follows: TGCGCCAGCAGCCCACTAACTAGCGCAAGCTCCTACGAGCAGTACTTC. Its translation: CASSPLTSASSYEQYF. The J gene is TRBJ2-7, the V gene TRBV5-1; TRBD2 matches 7 bases. The CDR3 consists of 16 residues. V was clipped by 4 bases and J by 0 bases; unmatched bases: 10. CDR1 and CDR2 (germline): SGHRS, YFSETQ. Full variable domain (rest looked up from reference TRBV5-1 and TRBJ2-7): KAGVTQTPRYLIKTRGQQVTLSCSPISGHRSVSWYQQTPGQGLQFLFEYFSETQRNKGNFPGRFSGRQFSNSRSEMNVSTLELGDSALYLCASSPLTSASSYEQYFGPGTRLTVT.

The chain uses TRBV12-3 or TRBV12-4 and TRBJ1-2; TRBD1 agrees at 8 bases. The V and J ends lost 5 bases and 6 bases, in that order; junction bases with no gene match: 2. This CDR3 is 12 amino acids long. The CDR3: CASSQTGDGYTF. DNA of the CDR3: TGTGCCAGCAGTCAGACAGGGGATGGCTACACCTTC.

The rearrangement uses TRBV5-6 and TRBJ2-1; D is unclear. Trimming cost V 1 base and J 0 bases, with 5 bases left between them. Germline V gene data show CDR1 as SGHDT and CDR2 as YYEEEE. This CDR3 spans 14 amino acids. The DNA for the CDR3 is TGTGCCAGCAGCTTGCCTAACTCCTACAATGAGCAGTTCTTC. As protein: CASSLPNSYNEQFF.

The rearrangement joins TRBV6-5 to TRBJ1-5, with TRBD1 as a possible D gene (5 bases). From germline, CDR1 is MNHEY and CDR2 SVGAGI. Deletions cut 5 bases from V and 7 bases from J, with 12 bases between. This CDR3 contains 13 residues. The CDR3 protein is CASSPGRDQPQHF. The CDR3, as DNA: TGTGCCAGCAGTCCCGGGAGGGACCAGCCCCAGCATTTT.

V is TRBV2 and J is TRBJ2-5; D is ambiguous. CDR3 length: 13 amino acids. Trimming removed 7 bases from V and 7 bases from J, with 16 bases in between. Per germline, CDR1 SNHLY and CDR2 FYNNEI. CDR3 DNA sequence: TGTGCCAGCACCCGGAATCCTACGGGGACCCAGTACTTC. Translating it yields CASTRNPTGTQYF.

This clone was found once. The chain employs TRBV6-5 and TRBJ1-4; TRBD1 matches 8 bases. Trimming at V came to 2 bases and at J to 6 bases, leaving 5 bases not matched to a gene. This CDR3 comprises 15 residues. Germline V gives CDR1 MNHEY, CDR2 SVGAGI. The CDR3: CASSYLTGEDEKLFF. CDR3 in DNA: TGTGCCAGCAGTTACCTGACAGGGGAGGATGAAAAACTGTTTTTT.

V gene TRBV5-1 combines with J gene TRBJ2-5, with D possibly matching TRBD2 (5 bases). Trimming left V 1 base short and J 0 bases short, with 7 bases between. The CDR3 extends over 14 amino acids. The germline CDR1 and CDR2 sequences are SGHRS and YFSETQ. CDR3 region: CASSLRGNQETQYF. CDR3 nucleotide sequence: TGCGCCAGCAGCTTGCGAGGGAACCAAGAGACCCAGTACTTC.

CDR3 residues: CAISDAGVGAQYF. CDR3 coding DNA: TGTGCCATCAGTGATGCGGGGGTTGGGGCCCAGTACTTC. This rearrangement joins TRBV10-3 to TRBJ2-5; 7 nucleotides agree with TRBD2. The trim removed 3 bases at V and 9 bases at J, leaving 7 bases unmatched. CDR3 length equals 13 residues. The V gene's germline CDR1 is ENHRY and CDR2 SYGVKD.

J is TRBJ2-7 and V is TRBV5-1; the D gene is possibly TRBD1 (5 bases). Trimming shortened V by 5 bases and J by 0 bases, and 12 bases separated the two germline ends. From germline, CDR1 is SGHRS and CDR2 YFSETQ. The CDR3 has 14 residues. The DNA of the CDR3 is TGCGCCAGCAGGGGGCAGGCCAGCTCCTACGAGCAGTACTTC. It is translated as CASRGQASSYEQYF.

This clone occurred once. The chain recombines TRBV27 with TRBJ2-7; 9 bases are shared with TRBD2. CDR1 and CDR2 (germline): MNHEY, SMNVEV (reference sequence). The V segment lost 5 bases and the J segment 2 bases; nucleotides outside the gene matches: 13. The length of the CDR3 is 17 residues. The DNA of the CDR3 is TGTGCCAGCAGTCAGGTGCCGATTAGCGGGAGAGCCTACGAGCAGTACTTC. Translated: CASSQVPISGRAYEQYF.

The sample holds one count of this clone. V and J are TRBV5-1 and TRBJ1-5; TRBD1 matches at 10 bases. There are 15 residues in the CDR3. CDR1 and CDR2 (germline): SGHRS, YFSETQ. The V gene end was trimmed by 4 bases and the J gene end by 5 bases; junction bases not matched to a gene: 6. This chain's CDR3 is CASSPSTGGDQPQHF. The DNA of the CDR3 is TGCGCCAGCAGCCCCTCGACAGGGGGCGATCAGCCCCAGCATTTT. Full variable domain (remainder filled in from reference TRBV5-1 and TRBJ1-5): KAGVTQTPRYLIKTRGQQVTLSCSPISGHRSVSWYQQTPGQGLQFLFEYFSETQRNKGNFPGRFSGRQFSNSRSEMNVSTLELGDSALYLCASSPSTGGDQPQHFGDGTRLSIL.